Below, 26 T cell receptor beta chains from the same sample are listed, as sequenced in a study of patients and donors after allogeneic stem cell transplantation. MiXCR, run by TCRdb on the RT-PCR reads, gives a single entry per CDR3 protein. The sample includes under 200,000 distinct CDR3 sequences, around 30% of them seen just once. Sequencing was carried out using blood, either unsorted or a sorted T cell fraction (not recorded which). The receptors stem from a human donor who was either an allogeneic HSCT recipient or a stem cell or donor lymphocyte infusion donor (not recorded which). It is not recorded whose cells these are; they may come from a transplant donor.

This CDR3 reads CASRPGFQETQYF. Written as DNA, the CDR3 is TGTGCCAGCAGACCAGGCTTCCAAGAGACCCAGTACTTC. The V gene is TRBV6-2 or TRBV6-3, the J gene TRBJ2-5; D is undetermined. V was clipped by 6 bases and J by 1 base, with 9 bases between them. Looked up from germline, CDR1 is MNHEY and CDR2 is SVGEGT. The CDR3 length is 13 residues.

This chain links TRBV2 with TRBJ1-5; D is ambiguous. Trimming cost V 3 bases and J 2 bases, with 5 bases left between them. This CDR3 is built from 13 residues. Germline V gives CDR1 SNHLY, CDR2 FYNNEI. The CDR3 reads CASSDAGNQPQHF. The CDR3 DNA reads as TGTGCCAGCAGTGACGCAGGCAATCAGCCCCAGCATTTT.

This clonotype was counted a few times. The chain carries TRBV7-2 and TRBJ2-3; 10 bases align to TRBD2. The CDR3 covers 21 residues. V lost 0 bases, J lost 3 bases, and 18 bases stayed unmatched. Germline V gene lookup returns CDR1 SGHTA and CDR2 FQGNSA. DNA of the CDR3: TGTGCCAGCAGCTTAGCGGGGGCTAGCGGGAGATTCCCCCGGAGGACAGATACGCAGTATTTT. Residues: CASSLAGASGRFPRRTDTQYF.

This clonotype was observed many times. This sequence joins TRBV5-1 and TRBJ2-3; TRBD2 is a possible D gene (6 bases). Trimming shortened V by 1 base and J by 0 bases, and 6 bases separated the two germline ends. This CDR3 comprises 14 residues. From germline, CDR1 is SGHRS and CDR2 YFSETQ. The CDR3 bases are TGCGCCAGCAGCTTGAGCGGGAGCACAGATACGCAGTATTTT. Amino acids: CASSLSGSTDTQYF. Looking up the rest from reference TRBV5-1 and TRBJ2-3 gives the full variable domain: KAGVTQTPRYLIKTRGQQVTLSCSPISGHRSVSWYQQTPGQGLQFLFEYFSETQRNKGNFPGRFSGRQFSNSRSEMNVSTLELGDSALYLCASSLSGSTDTQYFGPGTRLTVL.

CDR3 sequence reads: CAITGGADYEQYF. Here the CDR3 DNA reads TGTGCCATCACCGGAGGGGCCGACTACGAGCAGTACTTC. V gene TRBV10-3 combines with J gene TRBJ2-7, with D possibly TRBD2 on 6 matching bases. Deletions cut 7 bases from V and 3 bases from J, with 13 bases between. Germline CDR1 ENHRY, CDR2 SYGVKD. The CDR3 runs 13 residues.

CDR3 sequence: CASSPPEGPGYF. The CDR3 region has the DNA TGCGCCAGCAGCCCACCTGAGGGCCCAGGGTACTTC. The V call is TRBV5-1, the J call TRBJ2-5; weak D call: TRBD2 (5 bases). Germline V gene lookup returns CDR1 SGHRS and CDR2 YFSETQ. V was clipped by 4 bases and J by 13 bases, with 17 bases between them. The length of the CDR3 is 12 residues.

The rearrangement uses TRBV2 and TRBJ1-1, with no clear D. Germline values: CDR1 SNHLY, CDR2 FYNNEI. The CDR3 consists of 13 residues. The V end lost 4 bases, the J end lost 9 bases, and 15 bases lay between the germline ends. CDR3 sequence: CASSAVVLAKAFF. Written as DNA, the CDR3 is TGTGCCAGCAGTGCGGTTGTTCTGGCCAAAGCTTTCTTT.

The sample holds a few counts of this clonotype. The chain carries TRBV9 and TRBJ2-7, with a tentative D call TRBD2 (6 bases). The CDR3 totals 15 residues. V lost 0 bases to trimming and J lost 0 bases, with 10 bases between them. The V gene's germline CDR1 is SGDLS and CDR2 YYNGEE. CDR3 sequence reads: CASSVGPGSSYEQYF. CDR3 DNA: TGTGCCAGCAGCGTAGGCCCCGGGAGCTCCTACGAGCAGTACTTC. The whole variable domain, filled in from reference TRBV9 and TRBJ2-7, reads DSGVTQTPKHLITATGQRVTLRCSPRSGDLSVYWYQQSLDQGLQFLIQYYNGEERAKGNILERFSAQQFPDLHSELNLSSLELGDSALYFCASSVGPGSSYEQYFGPGTRLTVT.

This clonotype was detected ten times or more. The V call is TRBV12-3 or TRBV12-4, the J call TRBJ1-1; no reliable D call. Trimming removed 3 bases at V and 4 bases at J, with 3 bases between. The CDR3 runs 11 residues. The CDR3 loop reads CASSFGTEAFF. The CDR3 bases are TGTGCCAGCAGTTTTGGCACTGAAGCTTTCTTT.

The chain recombines TRBV20-1 with TRBJ1-1, with D possibly being TRBD1 (5 bases). CDR1 and CDR2 from the germline V gene are DFQATT and SNEGSKA (reference sequence). Trimming removed 0 bases at V and 4 bases at J, with 18 bases between. This CDR3 spans 16 amino acids. The CDR3 region is CSARDAPAGTRTEAFF. DNA of the CDR3: TGCAGTGCTAGAGATGCTCCGGCAGGGACTCGCACTGAAGCTTTCTTT.

The genes are TRBV6-2 or TRBV6-3 and TRBJ2-7; the D gene is possibly TRBD1 (5 bases). V was trimmed by 4 bases and J by 8 bases, leaving 12 bases between them. Germline V lookup: CDR1 MNHEY, CDR2 SVGEGT. The CDR3 totals 12 residues. The CDR3 nucleotides are TGTGCCAGCAGTTTACCATGGACACAGCAGTACTTC. This codes for CASSLPWTQQYF.

This clonotype was counted a few times. The rearrangement links TRBV12-3 or TRBV12-4 to TRBJ1-6, with 8 bases matching TRBD1. Trimming cost V 5 bases and J 9 bases; bases outside gene matches: 6. This CDR3 is built from 14 residues. The CDR3 protein is CASSQNQGASPLHF. Here the CDR3 DNA reads TGTGCCAGCAGTCAGAACCAGGGGGCTTCACCCCTCCACTTT.

This clonotype was observed many times. The V and J genes are TRBV30 and TRBJ1-5; D is ambiguous. The V end lost 0 bases, the J end lost 6 bases, and 9 bases lay between the germline ends. Looked up from germline, CDR1 is GTSNPN and CDR2 is SVGIG (reference sequence). CDR3 length: 13 amino acids. In DNA form, the CDR3 reads TGTGCCTGGAGTGTACAAGGGAGTCAGCCCCAGCATTTT. Its protein product is CAWSVQGSQPQHF.

The chain recombines TRBV6-1 with TRBJ1-5; 7 bases match TRBD1. Trimming at V came to 5 bases and at J to 1 base, leaving 11 bases not matched to a gene. Germline V gene data show CDR1 as MNHNS and CDR2 as SASEGT. The CDR3 has 17 residues. CDR3 nucleotide sequence: TGTGCCAGCAGTCGTCAGGGGGGGTCCAAGAGCAATCAGCCCCAGCATTTT. It translates to CASSRQGGSKSNQPQHF.

V and J are TRBV11-2 and TRBJ2-1; tentatively, D is TRBD1 or TRBD2 (5 bases each). V lost 6 bases to trimming and J lost 10 bases, with 16 bases between them. The CDR3 loop spans 13 amino acids. Germline values: CDR1 SGHAT, CDR2 FQNNGV. The CDR3 DNA reads TGTGCCAGCAGTGGGGGACCCAACACCGAGCAGTTCTTC. Translated, it gives CASSGGPNTEQFF. The whole variable domain, filled in from reference TRBV11-2 and TRBJ2-1, reads EAGVAQSPRYKIIEKRQSVAFWCNPISGHATLYWYQQILGQGPKLLIQFQNNGVVDDSQLPKDRFSAERLKGVDSTLKIQPAKLEDSAVYLCASSGGPNTEQFFGPGTRLTVL.

V is TRBV5-1 and J is TRBJ1-5; a possible D gene is TRBD1 (6 bases). The germline V gene has CDR1 SGHRS and CDR2 YFSETQ. Trimming removed 8 bases at V and 0 bases at J, with 24 bases between. The CDR3 is 18 amino acids. CDR3 amino acids: CARNPRGHTTDSNQPQHF. The DNA of the CDR3 is TGCGCCAGGAACCCGAGGGGACATACAACTGATAGCAATCAGCCCCAGCATTTT.

In this sample, this clonotype turned up a few times. CDR3 sequence: CASSNAKKLFF. The CDR3 DNA reads as TGTGCCAGCAGTAACGCGAAAAAACTGTTTTTT. The chain uses TRBV6-2 or TRBV6-3 and TRBJ1-4; D is uncertain. Germline CDR1 MNHEY, CDR2 SVGEGT. With 5 bases removed from V and 9 bases from J, the gap between germline ends came to 7 bases. This CDR3 has 11 amino acids.

This clonotype was counted a few times. The chain couples TRBV13 to TRBJ2-3; D may be TRBD1 (6 bases). CDR1 is PRHDT, CDR2 FYEKMQ, per germline (reference sequence). The CDR3 has 14 residues. The germline V and J ends were trimmed by 4 bases and 0 bases, with 8 bases remaining between them. The CDR3 nucleotides read TGTGCCAGCAGCTGGACAGCTAGCACAGATACGCAGTATTTT. It codes for CASSWTASTDTQYF.

The rearrangement uses TRBV12-3 or TRBV12-4 and TRBJ2-5, with D unresolved. This CDR3 has 14 amino acids. Trimming removed 6 bases at V and 5 bases at J, with 16 bases between. CDR3 nucleotide sequence: TGTGCCAGCAGCGTCGCCGGTCTTAAGGAGACCCAGTACTTC. Amino acids: CASSVAGLKETQYF.

This clonotype was detected many times. V gene TRBV6-4 combines with J gene TRBJ1-5; possibly TRBD1 for D (5 bases). Deletions cut 4 bases from V and 6 bases from J, with 10 bases between. Per germline, CDR1 MRHNA and CDR2 SNTAGT. The CDR3 covers 13 residues. CDR3 loop: CASSAQGSQPQHF. In DNA, the CDR3 is TGTGCCAGCAGTGCTCAGGGATCTCAGCCCCAGCATTTT.

In its sample, this clonotype was seen a few times. The genes are TRBV20-1 and TRBJ1-2; 8 nucleotides agree with TRBD1. Germline assignment: CDR1 DFQATT and CDR2 SNEGSKA (reference sequence). The V gene end was trimmed by 2 bases and the J gene end by 7 bases; junction bases not matched to a gene: 9. This CDR3 has 14 amino acids. The CDR3 reads CSARLQGAKSGYTF. The CDR3 DNA reads TGCAGTGCTAGACTGCAGGGGGCAAAGAGTGGCTACACCTTC.

V is TRBV7-3 and J is TRBJ2-3; D call uncertain. With the DNA end fitting TRBJ1-5 better, the J assignment may be wrong. The germline V gene has CDR1 SGHTA and CDR2 FQGTGA. This CDR3 spans 14 amino acids. The CDR3 bases are TGTGCCAGCAGCTTACTGGCAGGCGGAGATACGCAGCATTTT. It codes for CASSLLAGGDTQHF.

The V gene is TRBV12-3 or TRBV12-4, the J gene TRBJ1-5; no firm D call. V lost 2 bases and J lost 1, with 9 bases in between. The CDR3 contains 15 residues. CDR3 loop: CASSLRVGSNQPQHF. CDR3 DNA: TGTGCCAGCAGTTTAAGGGTTGGGAGCAATCAGCCCCAGCATTTT.

The chain recombines TRBV28 with TRBJ2-3; 7 bases match TRBD1. The V and J ends lost 3 bases and 0 bases, in that order; junction bases with no gene match: 12. CDR3 length: 18 residues. Germline-derived CDR1 and CDR2 are MDHEN and SYDVKM. The DNA of the CDR3 is TGTGCCAGCAGTTTGCCACCGGACAGGCATACTAGCACAGATACGCAGTATTTT. Translating gives CASSLPPDRHTSTDTQYF.

The genes are TRBV12-3 or TRBV12-4 and TRBJ2-3, with 12 bases lining up with TRBD2. V lost 4 bases and J lost 2; bases outside the gene matches: 4. The CDR3 contains 16 residues. For the CDR3, the DNA is TGTGCCAGCAGTTCCGGACTAGCGGGGTCCACAGATACGCAGTATTTT. Amino acids: CASSSGLAGSTDTQYF.

The J gene is TRBJ2-7, the V gene TRBV27; the D gene is possibly TRBD2 (5 bases). The CDR3 has 15 residues. The ends were cut back, 3 bases at V and 2 bases at J, with 14 bases in the middle. Germline CDR1 MNHEY, CDR2 SMNVEV (reference sequence). CDR3 bases: TGTGCCAGCAGTTTCCGGACTCTCGGCGCCTACGAGCAGTACTTC. It specifies CASSFRTLGAYEQYF.